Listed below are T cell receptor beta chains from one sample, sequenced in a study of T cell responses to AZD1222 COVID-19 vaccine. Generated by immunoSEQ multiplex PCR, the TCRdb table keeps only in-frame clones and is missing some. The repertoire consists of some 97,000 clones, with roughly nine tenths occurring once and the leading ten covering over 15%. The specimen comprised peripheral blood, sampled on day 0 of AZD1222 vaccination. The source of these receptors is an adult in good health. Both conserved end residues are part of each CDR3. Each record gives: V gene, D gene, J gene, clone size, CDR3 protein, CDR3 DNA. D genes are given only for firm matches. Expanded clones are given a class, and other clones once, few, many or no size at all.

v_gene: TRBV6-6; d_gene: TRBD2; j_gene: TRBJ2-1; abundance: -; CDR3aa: CASRRLAGGYSSYNEQFF; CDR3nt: TGTGCCAGCAGACGACTAGCGGGGGGCTATAGCTCCTACAATGAGCAGTTCTTC
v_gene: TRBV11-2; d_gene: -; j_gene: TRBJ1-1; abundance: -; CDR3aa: CASSLDGSWGEAFF; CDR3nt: TGTGCCAGCAGCTTAGATGGGTCATGGGGTGAAGCTTTCTTT
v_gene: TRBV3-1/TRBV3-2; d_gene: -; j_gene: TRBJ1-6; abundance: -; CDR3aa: CASSQGRDNSPLHF; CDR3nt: TGTGCCAGCAGCCAAGGCAGGGATAATTCACCCCTCCACTTT
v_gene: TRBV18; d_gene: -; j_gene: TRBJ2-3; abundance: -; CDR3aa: CASSPRADTQYF; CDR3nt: TGTGCCAGCTCACCAAGAGCAGATACGCAGTATTTT
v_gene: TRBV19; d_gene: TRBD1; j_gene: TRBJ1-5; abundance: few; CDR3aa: CASSRSGTANQPQHF; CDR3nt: TGTGCCAGTAGCAGATCCGGGACAGCCAATCAGCCCCAGCATTTT
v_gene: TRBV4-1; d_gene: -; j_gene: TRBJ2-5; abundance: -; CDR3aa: CASSLGNAWETQYF; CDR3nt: TGCGCCAGCAGCCTGGGGAACGCATGGGAGACCCAGTACTTC
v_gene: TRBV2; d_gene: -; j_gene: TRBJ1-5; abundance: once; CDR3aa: CASREMNQPQHF; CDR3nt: TGTGCCAGCAGGGAGATGAATCAGCCCCAGCATTTT
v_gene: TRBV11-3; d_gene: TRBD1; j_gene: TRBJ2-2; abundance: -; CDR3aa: CASSFAGTGGSGELFF; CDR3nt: TGTGCCAGCAGCTTTGCCGGGACAGGGGGTTCCGGGGAGCTGTTTTTT
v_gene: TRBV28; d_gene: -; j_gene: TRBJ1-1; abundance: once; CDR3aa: CASSRRREAFF; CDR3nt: TGTGCCAGCAGTCGTCGACGTGAAGCTTTCTTT
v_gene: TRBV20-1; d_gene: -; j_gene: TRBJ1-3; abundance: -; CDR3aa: CSAGRDTIYF; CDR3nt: TGCAGTGCTGGTAGGGACACCATATATTTT
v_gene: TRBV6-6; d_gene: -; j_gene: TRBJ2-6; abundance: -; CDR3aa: CASSYYVSSGANVLTF; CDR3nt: TGTGCCAGCAGTTACTACGTGTCCTCTGGGGCCAACGTCCTGACTTTC
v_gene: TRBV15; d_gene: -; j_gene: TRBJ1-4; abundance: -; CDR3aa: CATSRDLSKGEKLFF; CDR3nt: TGTGCCACCAGCAGAGATTTGTCGAAGGGTGAAAAACTGTTTTTT
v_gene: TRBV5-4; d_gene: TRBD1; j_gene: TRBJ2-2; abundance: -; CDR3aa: CASSLPGQGGTGELFF; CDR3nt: TGTGCCAGCAGCCTTCCGGGACAGGGAGGCACCGGGGAGCTGTTTTTT
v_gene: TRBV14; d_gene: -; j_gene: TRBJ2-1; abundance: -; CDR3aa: CASSQGLFAPNEQFF; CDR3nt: TGTGCCAGCAGCCAAGGGTTGTTTGCGCCCAATGAGCAGTTCTTC
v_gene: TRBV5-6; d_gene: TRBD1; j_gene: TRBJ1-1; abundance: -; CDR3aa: CASSLGTGENTEAFF; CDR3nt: TGTGCCAGCAGCTTGGGGACAGGAGAGAACACTGAAGCTTTCTTT
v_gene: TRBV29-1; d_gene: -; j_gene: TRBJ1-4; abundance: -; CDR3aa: CSVRYNEKLFF; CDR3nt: TGCAGCGTTCGGTATAATGAAAAACTGTTTTTT
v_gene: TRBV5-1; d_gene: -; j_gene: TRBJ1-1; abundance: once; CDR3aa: CASSADTLNTEAFF; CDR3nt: TGCGCCAGCAGCGCAGACACCTTGAACACTGAAGCTTTCTTT
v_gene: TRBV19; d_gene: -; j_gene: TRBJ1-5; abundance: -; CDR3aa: CASSAVWADYSNQPQHF; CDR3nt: TGTGCCAGTAGTGCAGTGTGGGCAGATTATAGCAATCAGCCCCAGCATTTT
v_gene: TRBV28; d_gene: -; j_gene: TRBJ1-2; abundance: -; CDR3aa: CASSLSRGYTF; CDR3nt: TGTGCCAGCAGTTTATCGCGCGGCTACACCTTC
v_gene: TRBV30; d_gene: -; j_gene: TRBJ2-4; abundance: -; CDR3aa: CAWSGRVGDIQYF; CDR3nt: TGTGCCTGGAGCGGCAGGGTGGGGGACATTCAGTACTTC
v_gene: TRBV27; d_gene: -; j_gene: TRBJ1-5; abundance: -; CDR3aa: CASSHSNQPQHF; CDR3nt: TGTGCCAGCAGTCATAGCAATCAGCCCCAGCATTTT
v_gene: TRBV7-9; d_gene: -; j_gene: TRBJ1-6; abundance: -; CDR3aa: CASSLSRIRSPSSPLHF; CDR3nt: TGTGCCAGCAGCTTAAGTCGTATCAGATCCCCTTCTTCACCCCTCCACTTT
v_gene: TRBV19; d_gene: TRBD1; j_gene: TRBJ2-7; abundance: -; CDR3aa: CASSIRAGGQGNEQYF; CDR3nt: TGTGCCAGTAGCATAAGGGCCGGTGGACAGGGGAACGAGCAGTACTTC
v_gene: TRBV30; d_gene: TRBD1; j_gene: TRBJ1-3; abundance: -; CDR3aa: CAWSGTGASGNTIYF; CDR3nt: TGTGCCTGGAGTGGGACAGGGGCCTCTGGAAACACCATATATTTT
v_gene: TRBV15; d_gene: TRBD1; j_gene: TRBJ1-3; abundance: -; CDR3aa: CATSRGTTGGSGNTIYF; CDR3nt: TGTGCCACCAGCAGAGGCACCACAGGGGGCTCTGGAAACACCATATATTTT
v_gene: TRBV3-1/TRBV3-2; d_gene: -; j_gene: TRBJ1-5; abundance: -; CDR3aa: CASSQGAGRRGNQPQHF; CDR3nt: TGTGCCAGCAGCCAAGGTGCAGGCCGCAGGGGCAATCAGCCCCAGCATTTT
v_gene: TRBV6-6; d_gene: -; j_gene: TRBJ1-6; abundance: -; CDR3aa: CASSYFQGNNSPLHF; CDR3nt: TGTGCCAGCAGTTACTTTCAGGGTAACAATTCACCCCTCCACTTT
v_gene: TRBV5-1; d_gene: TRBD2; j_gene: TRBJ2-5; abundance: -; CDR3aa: CASSWRGTSEETQYF; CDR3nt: TGCGCCAGCAGCTGGCGCGGGACTAGCGAAGAGACCCAGTACTTC
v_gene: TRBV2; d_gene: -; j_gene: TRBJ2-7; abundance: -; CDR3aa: CASRQLSYEQYF; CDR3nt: TGTGCCAGCAGACAGCTTTCCTACGAGCAGTACTTC
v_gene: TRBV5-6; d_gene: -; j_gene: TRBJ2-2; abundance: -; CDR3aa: CASSRDLYTGELFF; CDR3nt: TGTGCCAGCAGCCGCGACTTGTACACCGGGGAGCTGTTTTTT
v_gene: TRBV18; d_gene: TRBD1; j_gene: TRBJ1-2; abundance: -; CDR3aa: CASTLAGQGKSYGYTF; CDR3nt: TGTGCCAGCACCTTAGCCGGACAGGGTAAAAGCTATGGCTACACCTTC
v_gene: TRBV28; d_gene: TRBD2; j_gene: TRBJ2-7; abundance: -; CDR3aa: CASRLIGGYSEQYF; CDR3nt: TGTGCCAGCAGACTAATCGGGGGGTATAGCGAGCAGTACTTC
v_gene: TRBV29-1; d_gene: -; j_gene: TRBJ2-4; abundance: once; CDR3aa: CSVATRGSTKNIQYF; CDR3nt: TGCAGCGTTGCTACCCGGGGCTCAACCAAAAACATTCAGTACTTC
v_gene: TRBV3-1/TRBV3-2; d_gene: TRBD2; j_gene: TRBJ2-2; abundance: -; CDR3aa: CASGGRYTGELFF; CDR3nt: TGTGCCAGCGGCGGGAGGTACACCGGGGAGCTGTTTTTT
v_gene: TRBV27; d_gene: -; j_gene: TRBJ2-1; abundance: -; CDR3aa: CGKLDRSYNEQFF; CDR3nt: TGTGGCAAACTAGACCGCTCCTACAATGAGCAGTTCTTC
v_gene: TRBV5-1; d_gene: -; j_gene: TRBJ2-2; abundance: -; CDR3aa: CASSFTRIANTGELFF; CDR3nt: TGCGCCAGCAGCTTCACACGGATCGCGAACACCGGGGAGCTGTTTTTT
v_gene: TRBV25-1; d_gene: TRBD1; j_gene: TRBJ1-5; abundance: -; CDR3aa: CASSGTGQGGQPQHF; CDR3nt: TGTGCCAGCAGTGGGACGGGACAGGGAGGTCAGCCCCAGCATTTT
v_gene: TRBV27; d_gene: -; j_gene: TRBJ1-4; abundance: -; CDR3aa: CASSLSGVTNEKLFF; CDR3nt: TGTGCCAGCAGTTTAAGTGGGGTGACTAATGAAAAACTGTTTTTT
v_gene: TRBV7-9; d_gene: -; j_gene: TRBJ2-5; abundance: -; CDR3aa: CASSPRTRIGETQYF; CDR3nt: TGTGCCAGCAGCCCTCGGACCAGGATTGGAGAGACCCAGTACTTC
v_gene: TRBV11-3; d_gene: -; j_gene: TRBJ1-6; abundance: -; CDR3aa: CASSRTAYNSPLHF; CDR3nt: TGTGCCAGCAGCCGGACAGCCTATAATTCACCCCTCCACTTT
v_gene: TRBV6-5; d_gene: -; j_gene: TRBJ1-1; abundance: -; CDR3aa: CASTLSGNTEAFF; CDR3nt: TGTGCCAGCACGCTTTCGGGGAACACTGAAGCTTTCTTT
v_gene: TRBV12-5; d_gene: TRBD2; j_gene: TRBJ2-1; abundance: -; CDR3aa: CASGLGLAGYNEQFF; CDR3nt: TGTGCTAGTGGTTTGGGACTAGCGGGATACAATGAGCAGTTCTTC
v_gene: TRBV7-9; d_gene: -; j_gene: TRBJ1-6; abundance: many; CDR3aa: CASSLKAGNSPLHF; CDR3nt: TGTGCCAGCAGCTTAAAAGCGGGGAATTCACCCCTCCACTTT
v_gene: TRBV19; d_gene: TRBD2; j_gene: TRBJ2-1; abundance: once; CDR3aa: CASRTSGGINEQFF; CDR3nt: TGTGCCAGTAGGACTAGCGGGGGGATCAATGAGCAGTTCTTC
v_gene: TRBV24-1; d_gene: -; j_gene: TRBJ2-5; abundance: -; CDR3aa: CATSDRDRTVETQYF; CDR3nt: TGTGCCACCAGTGATAGAGACAGAACGGTTGAGACCCAGTACTTC
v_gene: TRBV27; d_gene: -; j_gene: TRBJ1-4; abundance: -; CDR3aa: CATREYSATNEKLFF; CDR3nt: TGTGCCACCCGGGAATACAGCGCAACTAATGAAAAACTGTTTTTT
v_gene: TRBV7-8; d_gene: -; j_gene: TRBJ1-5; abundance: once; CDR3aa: CASSLQGANQPQHF; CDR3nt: TGTGCCAGCAGCTTGCAGGGAGCCAATCAGCCCCAGCATTTT
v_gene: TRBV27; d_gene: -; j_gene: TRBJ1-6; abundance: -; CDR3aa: CASGSEPSPLHF; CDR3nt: TGTGCCAGCGGGAGTGAGCCTTCACCCCTCCACTTT
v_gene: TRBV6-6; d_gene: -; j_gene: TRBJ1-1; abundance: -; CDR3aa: CASRKETEAFF; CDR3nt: TGTGCCAGCCGGAAAGAAACTGAAGCTTTCTTT
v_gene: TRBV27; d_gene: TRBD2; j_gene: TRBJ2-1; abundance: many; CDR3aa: CASTGTSEYNEQFF; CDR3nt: TGTGCCAGCACCGGGACTAGCGAATACAATGAGCAGTTCTTC